A single sample is the source of the 8 T cell receptor beta chains below, sequenced in a study of blood T cell repertoires in COVID-19. The assay was immunoSEQ multiplex PCR, and TCRdb's table has in-frame clones only and misses some. The table shows about 300,000 clones, with around 86% occurring only once. Sequencing was performed on PBMCs or T cells enriched from blood (not recorded which). The receptors were sampled from a young woman who had recovered from COVID-19.

The chain links TRBV12-5 to TRBJ2-1; 13 bases are shared with TRBD2. Trimming took 0 bases from V and 8 from J; bases not matched to a gene: 4. Germline CDR1 and CDR2: LGHNT and FRNRAP. The length of the CDR3 is 16 residues. CDR3 sequence (DNA): TGTGCTAGTGGTTTGGTACTAGCGGGGGGGCCTTATGAGCAGTTCTTC. The encoded protein is CASGLVLAGGPYEQFF. Complete variable domain (other parts from reference TRBV12-5 and TRBJ2-1): DARVTQTPRHKVTEMGQEVTMRCQPILGHNTVFWYRQTMMQGLELLAYFRNRAPLDDSGMPKDRFSAEMPDATLATLKIQPSEPRDSAVYFCASGLVLAGGPYEQFFGPGTRLTVL.

The genes are TRBV5-4 and TRBJ1-1; possibly TRBD1 for D (5 bases). V lost 2 bases and J 0 bases, leaving 8 bases between the germline ends. The CDR3 is made up of 14 amino acids. Germline loops: CDR1 SGHNT, CDR2 YYREEE (reference sequence). CDR3 DNA sequence: TGTGCCAGCAGCTTCGGGGGGATGAACACTGAAGCTTTCTTT. Protein: CASSFGGMNTEAFF. Combining the CDR3 with reference TRBV5-4 and TRBJ1-1 gives the whole variable domain ETGVTQSPTHLIKTRGQQVTLRCSSQSGHNTVSWYQQALGQGPQFIFQYYREEENGRGNFPPRFSGLQFPNYSSELNVNALELDDSALYLCASSFGGMNTEAFFGQGTRLTVV.

This chain joins TRBV7-2 and TRBJ2-7; TRBD2 matches at 12 bases. J was trimmed by 0 bases and V by 3 bases; bases with no gene match: 9. The germline V gene encodes CDR1 SGHTA and CDR2 FQGNSA. The CDR3 extends over 18 amino acids. CDR3 coding DNA: TGTGCCAGCAGCTTCCGACTAGCGGGAGCTACGCTCTCCTACGAGCAGTACTTC. Translated: CASSFRLAGATLSYEQYF.

V is TRBV27 and J is TRBJ1-2; 7 positions agree with TRBD1. There are 15 residues in the CDR3. V was clipped by 1 base and J by 4 bases; unmatched bases: 6. CDR1 is MNHEY, CDR2 SMNVEV, per germline (reference sequence). CDR3 sequence reads: CASSLLGGIGYGYTF. CDR3 bases: TGTGCCAGCAGTTTATTAGGGGGCATCGGCTATGGCTACACCTTC.

This clone was counted once. The J gene is TRBJ1-2, the V gene TRBV6-4; D call uncertain. This CDR3 has 17 amino acids. The germline gives CDR1 MRHNA, CDR2 SNTAGT. The V end lost 0 bases, the J end lost 7 bases, and 21 bases lay between the germline ends. In DNA form, the CDR3 reads TGTGCCAGCAGTGACTCTCGTATGGTTAGCTATACTGGTGGCTACACCTTC. This gives the protein CASSDSRMVSYTGGYTF.

The genes are TRBV6-5 and TRBJ1-6; 10 bases agree with TRBD1. Per the germline V gene, CDR1 is MNHEY and CDR2 is SVGAGI. The CDR3 has 14 amino acids. With V trimmed by 6 bases and J by 15 bases, 11 bases remained unmatched. The CDR3 bases are TGTGCCAGCAGCCGGGGACAGGGGAGTGGGTTCCTCCACTTT. Translated: CASSRGQGSGFLHF.

V gene TRBV28 combines with J gene TRBJ1-2; unclear D gene. The CDR3 spans 15 residues. Trimming took off 5 bases at V and 0 bases at J, with 13 bases between the two ends. Germline V gene lookup returns CDR1 MDHEN and CDR2 SYDVKM. The CDR3 loop reads CASSRGLISNYGYTF. The CDR3 DNA is TGTGCCAGCAGTCGCGGCTTGATTTCTAACTATGGCTACACCTTC.

The rearrangement joins TRBV7-8 to TRBJ2-2; TRBD2 is a possible D gene (5 bases). The germline V and J ends were trimmed by 2 bases and 3 bases, with 10 bases remaining between them. The CDR3 runs 15 residues. Per germline, CDR1 SGHVS and CDR2 FQNEAQ. CDR3 region: CASSLFRGDTGELFF. The CDR3 DNA reads as TGTGCCAGCAGCTTATTTCGGGGAGACACCGGGGAGCTGTTTTTT.